Below are 2 T cell receptor beta chains sequenced from a single sample in a study of blood T cell repertoires in COVID-19. Profiling relied on immunoSEQ multiplex PCR, and the TCRdb table lists in-frame clones only, not all of them. The table lists roughly 140,000 clones, approximately 85% of them singletons. Material for sequencing was peripheral blood. The source is a man aged 70-80 years with acute or convalescent COVID-19.

The V call is TRBV30, the J call TRBJ1-1; 11 bases match TRBD1. Trimming took 2 bases from V and 10 from J; bases not matched to a gene: 9. Germline-derived CDR1 and CDR2 are GTSNPN and SVGIG (reference sequence). CDR3 length equals 14 residues. In DNA form, the CDR3 reads TGTGCCTGGAGTAGGACAGGGGGCACTCGGGTAGCTTTCTTT. Protein product: CAWSRTGGTRVAFF.

The gene calls are TRBV27 and TRBJ1-4; D call uncertain. CDR3 length: 13 amino acids. Per germline, CDR1 MNHEY and CDR2 SMNVEV (reference sequence). Trimming stripped 2 bases from V and 2 bases from J, with 3 bases between. CDR3 DNA: TGTGCCAGCAGTTTAGCGACTAATGAAAAACTGTTTTTT. Encoded protein: CASSLATNEKLFF.